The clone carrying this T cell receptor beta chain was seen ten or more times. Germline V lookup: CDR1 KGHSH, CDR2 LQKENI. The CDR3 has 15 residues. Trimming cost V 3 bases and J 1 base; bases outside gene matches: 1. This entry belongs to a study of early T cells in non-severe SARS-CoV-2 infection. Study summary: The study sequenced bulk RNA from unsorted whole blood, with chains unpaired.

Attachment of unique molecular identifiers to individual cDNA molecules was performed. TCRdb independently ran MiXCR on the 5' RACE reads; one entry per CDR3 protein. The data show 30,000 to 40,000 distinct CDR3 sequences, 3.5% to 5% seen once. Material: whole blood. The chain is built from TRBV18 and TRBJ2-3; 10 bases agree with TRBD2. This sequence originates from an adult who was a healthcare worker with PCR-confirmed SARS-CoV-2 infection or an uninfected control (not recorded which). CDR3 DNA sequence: TGTGCCAGCTCACCGGGACTAGCGCGCACAGATACGCAGTATTTT. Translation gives CASSPGLARTDTQYF.